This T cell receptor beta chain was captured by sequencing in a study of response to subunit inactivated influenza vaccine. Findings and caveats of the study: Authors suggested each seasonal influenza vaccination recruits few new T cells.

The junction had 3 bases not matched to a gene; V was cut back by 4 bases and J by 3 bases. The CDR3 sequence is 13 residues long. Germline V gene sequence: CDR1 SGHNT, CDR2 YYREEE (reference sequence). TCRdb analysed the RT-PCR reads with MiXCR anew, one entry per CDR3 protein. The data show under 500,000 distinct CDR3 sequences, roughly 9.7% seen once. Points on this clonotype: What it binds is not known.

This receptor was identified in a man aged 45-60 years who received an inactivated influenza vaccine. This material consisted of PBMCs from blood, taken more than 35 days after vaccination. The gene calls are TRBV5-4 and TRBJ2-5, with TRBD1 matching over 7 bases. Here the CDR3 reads CASSEGTEETQYF. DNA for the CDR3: TGTGCCAGCAGCGAGGGGACAGAAGAGACCCAGTACTTC. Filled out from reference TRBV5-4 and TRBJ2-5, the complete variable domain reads ETGVTQSPTHLIKTRGQQVTLRCSSQSGHNTVSWYQQALGQGPQFIFQYYREEENGRGNFPPRFSGLQFPNYSSELNVNALELDDSALYLCASSEGTEETQYFGPGTRLLVL.